This passage covers 20 T cell receptor beta chains from one sample sequenced in a study of shared clonotypes between healthy human individuals. Clones were read by immunoSEQ multiplex PCR, and TCRdb kept only the in-frame ones, dropping some. The data contain about 600,000 clones, almost 97% of them singletons. Source material: naive CD4+ T cells sorted from blood. This sample's subset: CD45RA+ positively selected. The receptors were sampled from a woman aged 25 to 45 in good health.

The V gene is TRBV18, the J gene TRBJ2-1; 8 nucleotides agree with TRBD2. Per the germline V gene, CDR1 is KGHSH and CDR2 is LQKENI. The length of the CDR3 is 16 residues. The V and J ends lost 0 bases and 1 base, in that order; junction bases with no gene match: 2. DNA of the CDR3: TGTGCCAGCTCACCACCTACTAGCGGATCCTACAATGAGCAGTTCTTC. This sequence encodes CASSPPTSGSYNEQFF.

This chain links TRBV19 with TRBJ2-7; unclear D gene. V gave up 3 bases and J gave up 0 bases, with 15 bases separating them. The germline CDR1 and CDR2 sequences are LNHDA and SQIVND (reference sequence). This CDR3 has 16 amino acids. CDR3 region: CASSIFGRADSYEQYF. The CDR3, as DNA: TGTGCCAGTAGTATCTTCGGACGGGCTGACTCCTACGAGCAGTACTTC.

The CDR3 coding sequence is TGTGCCAGCAGCGCCCAGGGAGGAGGGAGGGAGACCCAGTACTTC. It specifies CASSAQGGGRETQYF. The rearrangement links TRBV9 to TRBJ2-5; TRBD2 might be the D (6 bases). Germline CDR1 is SGDLS and CDR2 is YYNGEE. The CDR3 is 15 amino acids. V lost 3 bases, J lost 5 bases, and 17 bases lay in between.

This chain links TRBV7-9 with TRBJ2-1; 9 bases are shared with TRBD1. V lost 6 bases and J lost 2; bases outside the gene matches: 11. There are 17 residues in the CDR3. Germline V gives CDR1 SEHNR, CDR2 FQNEAQ (reference sequence). CDR3 sequence reads: CASSTGTGFGPYNEQFF. The CDR3 region has the DNA TGTGCCAGCAGTACCGGGACAGGGTTTGGCCCCTACAATGAGCAGTTCTTC.

V and J are TRBV6-1 and TRBJ2-3; no definite D call. The CDR3 contains 14 residues. Germline CDR1 is MNHNS and CDR2 is SASEGT. Trimming cost V 7 bases and J 2 bases, with 13 bases left between them. The CDR3 nucleotides are TGTGCCAGCAACATGAAAGGCTTCACAGATACGCAGTATTTT. It specifies CASNMKGFTDTQYF.

This chain uses TRBV19 with TRBJ2-3, with 8 bases that match TRBD2. There are 16 residues in the CDR3. V trimming: 5 bases; J trimming: 0 bases; junction bases outside the gene matches: 7. The germline gives CDR1 LNHDA, CDR2 SQIVND (reference sequence). The CDR3 loop is CASSSWSGSSTDTQYF. CDR3 in DNA: TGTGCCAGTAGTTCCTGGAGCGGGAGTAGCACAGATACGCAGTATTTT.

The chain couples TRBV28 to TRBJ2-1, with no clear D. The V gene lost 9 bases and the J gene lost 0 bases, with 15 bases spanning the gap. CDR3 length: 15 amino acids. Looked up from germline, CDR1 is MDHEN and CDR2 is SYDVKM. The CDR3 reads CASPDPISSYNEQFF. CDR3 in DNA: TGTGCCAGTCCCGATCCTATAAGCTCCTACAATGAGCAGTTCTTC.

V and J are TRBV5-8 and TRBJ1-4; D gene uncertain. With 2 bases removed from V and 6 bases from J, the gap between germline ends came to 2 bases. The CDR3 contains 11 residues. The germline V gene has CDR1 SGHTS and CDR2 YDEGEE. Written as DNA, the CDR3 is TGTGCCAGCAGCTTTTATGAAAAACTGTTTTTT. Its translation: CASSFYEKLFF.

CDR3: CASSSGTSPSVETQYF. In DNA, the CDR3 is TGTGCCAGCAGCTCAGGGACAAGTCCTTCGGTAGAGACCCAGTACTTC. J is TRBJ2-5 and V is TRBV11-2, with D possibly being TRBD1 (6 bases). The germline V gene has CDR1 SGHAT and CDR2 FQNNGV. V was trimmed by 4 bases and J by 4 bases, leaving 19 bases between them. This CDR3 spans 16 amino acids.

J is TRBJ2-1 and V is TRBV19; D is unclear. The ends were cut back, 5 bases at V and 4 bases at J, with 6 bases in the middle. The CDR3 is made up of 12 amino acids. Germline CDR1 and CDR2: LNHDA and SQIVND (reference sequence). CDR3 in amino acids: CASSPAYNEQFF. As DNA, the CDR3 is TGTGCCAGTAGTCCGGCATACAATGAGCAGTTCTTC.

This clone appeared a single time. The chain combines TRBV28 with TRBJ1-1; D is unresolved. CDR3 length: 12 amino acids. CDR1 is MDHEN and CDR2 is SYDVKM in the germline V gene. Trimming removed 6 bases from V and 10 bases from J, with 15 bases in between. The CDR3 coding sequence is TGTGCCAGCAGCCAATCGGAGAGGCGAGCTTTCTTT. Residues: CASSQSERRAFF.

This chain connects TRBV7-8 to TRBJ2-2; D gene ambiguous. Trimming shortened V by 4 bases and J by 4 bases, and 1 base separated the two germline ends. This CDR3 spans 11 amino acids. Germline loops: CDR1 SGHVS, CDR2 FQNEAQ. This CDR3 is CASSSTGELFF. As DNA, the CDR3 is TGTGCCAGCAGCTCCACCGGGGAGCTGTTTTTT. The complete variable domain, with remaining parts taken from reference TRBV7-8 and TRBJ2-2, reads GAGVSQSPRYKVAKRGQDVALRCDPISGHVSLFWYQQALGQGPEFLTYFQNEAQLDKSGLPSDRFFAERPEGSVSTLKIQRTQQEDSAVYLCASSSTGELFFGEGSRLTVL.

The rearrangement links TRBV18 to TRBJ1-5; D is unclear. This CDR3 region has 13 residues. With 8 bases removed from V and 6 bases from J, the gap between germline ends came to 14 bases. Germline V CDR1 and CDR2: KGHSH, LQKENI. CDR3 amino acids: CASRMGSAQPQHF. The CDR3 nucleotides are TGTGCCAGCCGTATGGGTTCGGCTCAGCCCCAGCATTTT. The whole variable domain, remainder taken from reference TRBV18 and TRBJ1-5, is NAGVMQNPRHLVRRRGQEARLRCSPMKGHSHVYWYRQLPEEGLKFMVYLQKENIIDESGMPKERFSAEFPKEGPSILRIQQVVRGDSAAYFCASRMGSAQPQHFGDGTRLSIL.

This clone was counted a single time. As DNA, the CDR3 is TGCGCCAGCAGCCGGGGGACAGGGGCCCAAGAGACCCAGTACTTC. It specifies CASSRGTGAQETQYF. The chain recombines TRBV4-1 with TRBJ2-5, with 10 bases fitting TRBD1. Germline lookup yields CDR1 MGHRA and CDR2 YSYEKL. The CDR3 sequence is 15 residues long. J lost 1 base, V lost 4 bases, and 3 bases had no gene match.

This chain links TRBV25-1 with TRBJ2-3; 15 bases map to TRBD2. Germline values: CDR1 MGHDK, CDR2 SYGVNS. The ends lost 8 bases at V and 6 bases at J; junction bases unmatched: 0. The CDR3 sequence is 13 residues long. The CDR3 here is CASGLAGGDTQYF. The CDR3 DNA reads TGTGCCAGCGGACTAGCGGGAGGGGATACGCAGTATTTT. Variable domain in full (rest from reference TRBV25-1 and TRBJ2-3): EADIYQTPRYLVIGTGKKITLECSQTMGHDKMYWYQQDPGMELHLIHYSYGVNSTEKGDLSSESTVSRIRTEHFPLTLESARPSHTSQYLCASGLAGGDTQYFGPGTRLTVL.

The J gene is TRBJ2-1, the V gene TRBV6-5; perhaps TRBD1 as D (6 bases). The CDR3 is made up of 15 amino acids. CDR1 and CDR2 (germline): MNHEY, SVGAGI. V was cut by 0 bases and J by 4 bases, with 10 bases left in between. The chain's CDR3 is CASSYSFRGYNEQFF. In DNA form, the CDR3 reads TGTGCCAGCAGTTACTCGTTTAGGGGGTACAATGAGCAGTTCTTC.

The J gene is TRBJ1-1, the V gene TRBV30; weak D call: TRBD1 (5 bases). Trimming removed 0 bases from V and 4 bases from J, with 15 bases in between. This CDR3 contains 15 residues. In germline, CDR1 is GTSNPN, CDR2 SVGIG (reference sequence). The CDR3 sequence is CAWSVLWQGSTEAFF. The CDR3 DNA is TGTGCCTGGAGTGTACTTTGGCAGGGCAGCACTGAAGCTTTCTTT.

The gene calls are TRBV5-1 and TRBJ1-4; D gene ambiguous. The CDR3 has 14 residues. Trimming stripped 0 bases from V and 7 bases from J, with 10 bases between. CDR1 and CDR2 (germline): SGHRS, YFSETQ. This CDR3 is CASSLGVSGEKLFF. The DNA for the CDR3 is TGCGCCAGCAGCTTGGGGGTTTCGGGTGAAAAACTGTTTTTT. Using reference TRBV5-1 and TRBJ1-4 for the parts outside the CDR3, the full variable domain is KAGVTQTPRYLIKTRGQQVTLSCSPISGHRSVSWYQQTPGQGLQFLFEYFSETQRNKGNFPGRFSGRQFSNSRSEMNVSTLELGDSALYLCASSLGVSGEKLFFGSGTQLSVL.

The chain couples TRBV5-1 to TRBJ2-7, with D perhaps TRBD2 (6 bases). V was trimmed by 2 bases and J by 0 bases, leaving 15 bases between them. Germline CDR1 SGHRS, CDR2 YFSETQ. The CDR3 length is 16 residues. The CDR3 DNA reads TGCGCCAGCAGCTTCTCTCGGGGGTCGATCTCCTACGAGCAGTACTTC. This encodes CASSFSRGSISYEQYF.

The rearrangement uses TRBV4-1 and TRBJ2-3; D may be TRBD2 (6 bases). Germline lookup yields CDR1 MGHRA and CDR2 YSYEKL. The CDR3 contains 17 residues. V lost 0 bases and J lost 0, with 13 bases in between. Here the CDR3 DNA reads TGCGCCAGCAGCCAAGATCCGGGGGTTTCTAGCACAGATACGCAGTATTTT. This encodes CASSQDPGVSSTDTQYF.